This entry describes one TCR beta chain. Naive CD4+ cells were CD45RA-selected; the remaining cells were memory. In replicate PCRs of sorted subsets, approximately 210 ng DNA, about 30,000 T cell genomes, was used. Sequencing used immunoSEQ multiplex PCR; TCRdb keeps in-frame clones, though not all of them. The table shows 2.5 million or so clones, with 85% to 95% occurring only once. The record originates from a study of shared clonotypes between healthy human individuals. The V end was cut by 7 bases, the J end by 3 bases, with 13 bases between. Looked up from germline, CDR1 is LNHDA and CDR2 is SQIVND (reference sequence). This CDR3 has 14 amino acids.

This chain connects TRBV19 to TRBJ1-5; TRBD1 is a possible D gene (6 bases). This TCR derives from a man younger than 35 in good health. The sample taken for sequencing was naive CD4+ T cells sorted from blood. Subset denoted: CD45RA+ positively selected. CDR3 coding DNA: TGTGCCAGTACCGGGGCAGGGGACAATCAGCCCCAGCATTTT. It codes for CASTGAGDNQPQHF.